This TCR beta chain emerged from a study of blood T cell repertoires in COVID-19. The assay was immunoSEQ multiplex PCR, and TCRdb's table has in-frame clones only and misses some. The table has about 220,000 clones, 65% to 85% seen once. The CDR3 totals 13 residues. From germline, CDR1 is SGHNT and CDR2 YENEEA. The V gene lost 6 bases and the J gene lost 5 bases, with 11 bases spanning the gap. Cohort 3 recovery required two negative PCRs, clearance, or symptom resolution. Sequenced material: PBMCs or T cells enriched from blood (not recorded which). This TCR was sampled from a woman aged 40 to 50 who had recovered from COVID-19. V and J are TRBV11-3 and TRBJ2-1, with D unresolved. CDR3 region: CASRLSPNNEQFF. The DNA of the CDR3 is TGTGCCAGCAGGCTTAGCCCTAACAATGAGCAGTTCTTC.